This T cell receptor (beta chain) originates from a study of cytomegalovirus exposure and HLA in healthy donors (dated by TCRdb to 2016 to 2017). Regarding the study in general: An earlier analysis of several hundred of the donors reported 250 to 350 Gb of sequence data and around 120 million unique TCR beta sequences obtained from about 179 million T cells. The later analysis used no new phenotypic data to find candidate immune exposures, relying instead on TCR beta sequences and their occurrence across donors. The study was designed to test whether signatures of past pathogen exposure could be identified by cataloging public T cell receptors. To predict cytomegalovirus infection status, the study brought together high-throughput TCR immunosequencing, statistical association of individual TCRs with disease status, and machine learning. All discovery cohort repertoires had been generated using a single sequencing platform. The study used immunosequencing to profile the T cell repertoires of approximately 640 subjects and linked those repertoires to cytomegalovirus serostatus. Among about 360 genotyped donors of the cohort, an average of about 240,000 unique TCR beta nucleotide sequences were sequenced per donor, roughly 20% of them non-productive. Of the approximately 400 genotyped donors, around 81% fell in the genetic ancestry cluster associated with self-reported Caucasian donors. Class I and class II HLA loci were covered by the typing at four-digit resolution. Typing coverage differed by locus: A, B, C, DRB1 and DQB1 were typed in about 620-630 donors, DQA1 in approximately 520, DPA1 in 600 to 610, and DPB1 in 450 to 480. An earlier analysis of 587 of the donors used high-throughput TCR beta sequencing to judge whether each TCR beta V gene segment behaved as functional or pseudogenic. In a later analysis, previously published TCR beta repertoires from more than 500 donors were re-analyzed and high-resolution HLA genotyping was added so that TCR occurrence patterns could be studied. About 300 gigabases of sequencing data and roughly 80 million unique TCR sequences made up an early release that covered roughly 670 HLA-typed donors. Besides the first cohort of 500 to 700 subjects, a separate validation cohort made up of over a hundred different subjects was used. Alongside the repertoire data, information on donor age, sex, ethnicity and CMV serostatus was compiled. Four or five DR-DQ haplotypes were handled as single units for association and clustering because linkage in the cohort was strong. A later genetic analysis used genome-wide SNP genotypes for about 60% of the roughly 700 donors, treating that subset as a discovery cohort. Paper-wide results and their limitations: Presence/absence analyses assumed roughly uniform sequencing depth across donors, an assumption that may not hold. The earlier analysis of 587 of the donors excluded roughly 17 rarely observed V segments, including chromosome 9 orphons, because counts were too low. In an earlier analysis of some 640 of the donors, most TCR beta V segments were observed in productive rearrangements about 87% or about 30% of the time, broadly matching IMGT annotations. The sequencing pipeline was judged likely to have produced a cluster of highly shared sequence variants as a technical artifact. Specific HLA alleles were associated with over 15,000 TCR beta sequences at a false discovery rate of 0.05 in a later analysis. A later analysis found that HLA-associated TCR beta chains were more clonally expanded and had lower generation probabilities than equally common non-associated chains. In this cohort, only TCR beta chains were sequenced, and detectable features were limited by the absence of alpha or paired-chain data. Compared with the roughly 720-donor mean, donors in an Asian-associated ancestry cluster had fewer N-insertions in productive TCRs, according to a later genetic analysis. In a later analysis, TCR association rates were found to vary across HLA loci, with the most associated TCRs seen for DRB1 alleles and the fewest for HLA-C alleles. A further reported finding was that TCR beta sequences accurately predicted the HLA-A and HLA-B alleles for most subjects in the first cohort. Assigning TCR associations to individual alleles was difficult when HLA alleles, especially DR and DQ, strongly co-occurred. It was suggested by the authors that the approach could potentially be generalized to other disease states and immunological phenotypes. The study listed over 150 TCR beta chains as associated with cytomegalovirus. Linkage disequilibrium might explain the correlated functional status among segregating V segments, but an unknown experimental factor could not be ruled out. In a later genetic analysis, a missense DCLRE1C variant was associated with V-gene and J-gene trimming of TCR beta chains, and the association was replicated in an independent cohort. In a later analysis, most CMV-associated TCR beta chains were found to appear HLA-restricted, with HLA associations seemingly driven largely by CMV exposure. CMV serostatus was the only immune exposure information available for the cohort. In both the original and validation cohorts, the classifier was reported to diagnose cytomegalovirus status with high specificity and sensitivity. Some IMGT-functional V segments, including TRBV6-2 and TRBV6-3, could not be told apart with the 87-base-pair reads, so those segments were excluded. Because HLA typing was unavailable for some donors at each locus, only the typed subset was used in association tests. In vitro tests confirmed that a few of the cytomegalovirus-associated TCR beta chains recognize cytomegalovirus antigens. While some public TCRs were present in many individuals, most TCR sequences turned up only very rarely across donors. According to a later analysis, parvovirus B19, influenza, CMV and Epstein-Barr virus appeared linked to several top co-occurrence clusters.

About this clone: Its cognate antigen has yet to be identified. Qualities for individual bases were not recorded, and no much larger clone is one base off.

The cohort comprised 710 or so healthy bone marrow donors. At the time of sampling, all cohort members were nominally healthy, though unrecorded immune exposures were likely present. The donor tested CMV seronegative and was one of the 352 seronegative cohort members. A peripheral blood sample was collected from each donor, and TCR beta sequencing was performed on peripheral blood mononuclear cells. Genomic DNA extraction from the blood cell samples was performed with the Qiagen DNeasy Blood Extraction Kit. The CDR3 has 18 amino acids, counting the end cysteine and phenylalanine. Only the CDR3 region is kept as DNA, spanning 54 bases read in frame from base 1. V is cut back by 0 bases and J by 0 bases, with 11 bases in the junction unmatched. Per the germline V gene (reference sequence), MNHEY is the CDR1 and SMNVEV is the CDR2. The receptor library was made with the immunoSEQ multiplex PCR assay. The multiplex PCR relied on a mix of 60 forward primers for TCR Vbeta segments and 13 reverse primers for TCR Jbeta segments. The CDR3 region of rearranged TCR beta genes was amplified from genomic DNA by a multiplex PCR assay. Amplified TCR beta libraries were sequenced as 87-base-pair reads on the Illumina HiSeq System. As for the original processing: In a later analysis, about 80 million unique TCR beta chains were counted across the 500 to 850 repertoires, and about 9.9 million of these chains were shared by at least two donors. Raw reads were error-corrected and collapsed into unique sequences with a nearest-neighbor algorithm that merged closely related sequences to remove PCR and sequencing errors. V, D and J gene segments were assigned by aligning CDR3 sequences to IMGT reference sequences. Each retained sequence needed at least a six-nucleotide match to both a V gene segment and a J gene segment. A rearrangement was called productive if the CDR3 had no stop codons and remained in frame with V and J, and every other rearrangement was called non-productive. Following IMGT convention, CDR3 was defined as the stretch from the second conserved V-encoded cysteine up to the conserved J-encoded phenylalanine. Sequences without an unambiguous match to a single V gene segment were excluded from the earlier analysis of 500 to 700 of the donors. An earlier analysis of fewer than 750 of the donors classified V segments as functional when productive rearrangements were above 56.7% and as segregating when the standard deviation between donors was above 5%. A statistical classification framework was built for diagnosing cytomegalovirus status from the catalog of TCR beta chain sequences. In a later analysis, V and J genes were assigned by comparing TCR nucleotide sequences against IMGT/GENE-DB human TR gene sequences. Using the TCRdist pipeline, a later analysis assigned CDR3 sequences along with most-parsimonious VDJ recombination scenarios. In a later analysis, each TCR beta chain was defined by its CDR3 amino acid sequence together with its V-gene family, and reads lacking a unique V-gene family were excluded. In a later analysis, fewer than 600 highly shared, low-generation-probability nucleotide sequences were removed to address suspected cross-contamination and a sequencing artifact. In a later analysis, a clonal expansion index was calculated for each public chain from normalized within-repertoire ranks of inferred template counts. In a later analysis, generation probabilities were computed with a VDJ recombination model fitted to out-of-frame rearrangements, and the resulting probabilities were checked against IGoR. Hypergeometric tests were used in a later analysis to score TCR-TCR, TCR-HLA and TCR-CMV co-occurrence, with a repertoire-size bias correction applied to the TCR pairs. A later analysis estimated false discovery rates by permuting HLA or CMV assignments 20 times. In a later analysis, co-occurring TCRs were grouped using DBSCAN, with TCRdist sequence similarity added in when clustering inside HLA-allele-positive subsets. For co-occurrence clustering, repertoires with fewer than 30,000 or more than 120,000 public chains were excluded, along with 5 or 6 repertoires with anomalous nucleotide sharing. This is the immuneACCESS table as TCRdb keeps it, with only in-frame sequences that have V and J called. A part of the clones is gone; compared with another copy, unresolved V genes explain less than half, and the rest is unexplained. V and J calls and clone size are copied from that table; D and trimming were computed from the DNA. Counted in this sample were around 190,000 clones; over 70% of them appeared once. Jointly, the top ten make up over 1.5% of the sample.

Input material: PBMCs. This TCR came from a woman younger than 30 in good health and CMV-seronegative. The receptor chain draws on TRBV27 and TRBJ2-7; TRBD2 aligns with 7 central bases. This receptor has the CDR3 CASSLSASSGRSSYEQYF. The nucleotide sequence is given as TGTGCCAGCAGTTTATCGGCCAGTAGCGGGCGCAGCTCCTACGAGCAGTACTTC.